This T cell receptor (beta chain) emerged from a study of Ad26.COV2.S vaccination and SARS-CoV-2 variants (dated by TCRdb to the early 2020s). As for the study more broadly: Donors in the vaccine arm were drawn from COV1001, a phase I-IIa trial of Ad26.COV2.S in healthy adults that was multicentre, randomized, double-blind and placebo-controlled. Ad26.COV2.S was administered intramuscularly at 5 x 10^10 or 1 x 10^11 viral particles, either as a single shot or as two shots given 56 days apart. TCRbeta repertoire sequencing served as the tool for gauging how specific and how broad the SARS-CoV-2-reactive T cell receptors were following Ad26.COV2.S vaccination. A total of approximately 32 samples were included in the TCR-sequenced set, comprising around 20 Ad26.COV2.S vaccine recipients, 5 placebo recipients and 8 SARS-CoV-2 convalescent individuals. Trial participants were randomized into five groups of five, in which low-dose or high-dose Ad26.COV2.S was given once or twice, or placebo was given on both occasions. Throughout the experiments and outcome assessment, investigators stayed blinded to trial group allocation. Here is what the overall study found, with its caveats: According to the authors, total T cell responses may have been underestimated by the TCR breadth and depth analyses. Comparable non-spike TCR breadth was observed between vaccine and placebo recipients, consistent with only spike being contained in the vaccine. Spike-specific TCR breadth was higher in Ad26.COV2.S recipients than in placebo recipients (P = 0.0014). The study was not powered to compare responses between vaccine doses or regimens. After vaccination, substantial breadth of spike-specific CD8+ and CD4+ T cell responses was reported.

A remark on this clone: Its antigen target is currently unknown. Base qualities were left out, and no much larger clone turns up one base away.

This sample's treatment or condition label indicates: around 19 received Ad26.COV2.S at low or high dose, single or two shots; about 5 received placebo; per-sample allocation not given. For vaccine and placebo recipients, repertoires were sequenced using samples collected on day 63 after the first injection. Between 29 July and 7 August 2020, Cohort 1b enrolled around 25 adults aged 18-55 years at one site in Boston, USA. Ad26.COV2.S consisted of a replication-incompetent adenovirus type 26 vector by which a prefusion-stabilized SARS-CoV-2 spike protein from the original Wuhan strain was expressed. The immunoSEQ Assay was the method used to sequence TCRbeta CDR3 regions. After extraction, genomic DNA underwent amplification by bias-controlled multiplex PCR, followed by high-throughput sequencing. The study's processing was this. To quantify the absolute abundance of every unique TCRbeta CDR3 region, sequences were collapsed and filtered. Usable DNA was measured by amplifying reference genes present in all nucleated cells, and TCRbeta template counts were normalized to that usable DNA to estimate T cell fraction. Repertoire TCRs were annotated as SARS-CoV-2-specific by exact matching of V gene, CDR3 amino acid sequence and J gene to a known reactive TCR set. The reference SARS-CoV-2 TCR set came from MIRA and was filtered for enrichment in COVID-19-positive ImmuneCODE repertoires, removing public or cross-reactive TCRs. Based on the MIRA antigens, annotated TCRs were further analysed at the level of specific ORF or position within ORF. Breadth was defined as the number of annotated unique rearrangements divided by the total number of unique productive rearrangements, and depth was defined as the summed frequency of the annotated unique rearrangements. Two-sided Wilcoxon rank-sum tests were applied when comparing TCR breadth between groups. TCRdb carries this immuneACCESS record with in-frame sequences only. Its versions omit some clonotypes, under half of them owing to an unresolved V gene in the studies checked, with the rest unexplained. V, J and clone size were drawn from that table, and D and trimming were deduced from the DNA. For this sample there are about 680,000 clones; 80% to 90% appear just once. Around 1.5% of the sample is held by the ten biggest clonotypes.

Looking up the germline V gene yields CDR1 LGHNA and CDR2 YNFKEQ. V is pared back by 0 bases and J by 4 bases, with 9 bases lying between the germline termini. From cysteine to phenylalanine, the CDR3 is 14 amino acids long. CDR3 DNA only is kept here, 42 bases in frame from base 1. This TCR was sampled from a person between 18 and 65 years old who received the Ad26.COV2.S COVID-19 vaccine or a placebo. The V gene is TRBV4-2 and the J gene is TRBJ1-1; no D gene can be assigned with confidence. The sample here was peripheral blood, taken in a trial of Ad26.COV2.S vaccine versus placebo. Here is the DNA: TGTGCCAGCAGCCAAGAAGGTGGTCTCACTGAAGCTTTCTTT. The encoded protein is CASSQEGGLTEAFF.